This T cell receptor beta chain was retrieved from a study of blood T cell repertoires in COVID-19 (dated by TCRdb to about 2020). Notes on the research overall: Collaborator samples came from the United States, Italy and Spain and covered acute and convalescent phases of COVID-19. A de-identified subject ID, COVID-19 status, age in years and sex were almost always included in the sample metadata. The prospective study material was composed of cDNA or gDNA derived from T cells, B-cell-depleted T cells, or PBMCs. Samples were obtained from the ongoing ImmuneRACE study (first 160 participants) and from over 1,000 subjects provided by 6 global collaborators. Deeply sampled blood TCRbeta repertoires from subjects exposed to, actively infected with, or recovered from COVID-19 were included in the dataset. A freely available public database, intended as a resource for researchers studying the immune response to SARS-CoV-2, is where the repertoires were released. HLA class I and class II types, where available, came from metadata supplied by the sample provider rather than from assay-based typing.

TCRbeta CDR3 regions were amplified from genomic DNA by means of the immunoSEQ Assay, a bias-controlled multiplex PCR. Regarding the original processing steps: The number of nucleated cells in each sample was estimated by amplification of reference gene primers within the assay. To quantify the absolute abundance of each unique TCRbeta CDR3 rearrangement, sequence reads were collapsed and filtered. For each sample, productive Simpson clonality was calculated as the square root of Simpson's diversity index over productive rearrangements. This immuneACCESS table, as held by TCRdb, lists in-frame sequences with V and J called but not all clones. Of the missing ones, under half trace to an unresolved V gene in checked studies; the others have no known cause. V and J calls and clone size are as listed in that table; D and trimming were resolved from the DNA. The sample table holds a few hundred thousand clones, of which approximately 93% were seen once. The ten largest make up roughly 0.9% of the sample.

In the germline V gene, CDR1 corresponds to SGHRS and CDR2 to YFSETQ. From cysteine to phenylalanine, the CDR3 is 15 amino acids long. The retained sequence is limited to the CDR3, 45 bases, with the frame set at the first base. Trimming takes 0 bases from V and 6 bases from J, and the germline ends sit 12 bases apart. Enrolling through a virtual design, the prospective study's participants ranged in age from roughly 18 to 95 years and lived across 24 United States geographic areas. Cohort assignment in the prospective study relied on participant-reported clinical history from a screening survey and a study questionnaire. Exposed participants had been in contact with someone with a PCR-confirmed or clinician-diagnosed COVID-19 case within 2 weeks of study entry. In the prospective study, whole blood, serum and a nasopharyngeal or oropharyngeal swab were collected from each participant by mobile phlebotomists. Participants in the prospective study had the option to provide additional blood draws and questionnaires over a 2-month period. Before DNA extraction, blood samples from the prospective study were shipped at room temperature or frozen.

Study-level results and caveats: How much clinical and demographic metadata was included differed by source and by participant, and the metadata was provided uncurated.

Remarks on this clone: The antigen this receptor binds is unknown. Per-base quality was not reported, and no clone a single base away is much larger than it.

The sequence came from a woman between 35 and 50 years old who had been exposed to COVID-19. The specimen sequenced was PBMCs or T cells enriched from blood (not recorded which). This receptor chain uses TRBV5-1 and TRBJ1-4, with the D gene not clear enough to name. The bases read TGCGCCAGCAGCTTGGGCGACGGGAGGGATGAAAAACTGTTTTTT. This codes for CASSLGDGRDEKLFF.